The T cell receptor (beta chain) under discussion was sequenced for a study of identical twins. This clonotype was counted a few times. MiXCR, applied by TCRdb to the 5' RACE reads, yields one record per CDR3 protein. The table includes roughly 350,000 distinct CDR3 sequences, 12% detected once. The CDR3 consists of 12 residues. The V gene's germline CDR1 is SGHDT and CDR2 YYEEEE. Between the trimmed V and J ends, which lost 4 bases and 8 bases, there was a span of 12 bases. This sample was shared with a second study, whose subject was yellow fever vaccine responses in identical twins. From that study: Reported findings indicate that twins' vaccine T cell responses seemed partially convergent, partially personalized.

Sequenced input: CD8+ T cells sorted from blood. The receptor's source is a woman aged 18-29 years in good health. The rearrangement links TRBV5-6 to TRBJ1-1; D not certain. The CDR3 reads CASSLAGKEAFF. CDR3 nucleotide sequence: TGTGCCAGCAGCCTGGCTGGGAAGGAAGCTTTCTTT.